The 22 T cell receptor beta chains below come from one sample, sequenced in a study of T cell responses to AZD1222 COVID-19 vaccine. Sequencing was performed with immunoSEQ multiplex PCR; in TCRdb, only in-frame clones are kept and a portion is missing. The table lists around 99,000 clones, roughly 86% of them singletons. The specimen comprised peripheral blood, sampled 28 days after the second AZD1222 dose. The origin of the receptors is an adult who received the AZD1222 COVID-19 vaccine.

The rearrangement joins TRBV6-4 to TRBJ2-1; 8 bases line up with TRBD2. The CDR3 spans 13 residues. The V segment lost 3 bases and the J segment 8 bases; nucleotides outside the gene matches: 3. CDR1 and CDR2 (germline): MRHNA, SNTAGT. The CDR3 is CASSEAGEDEQFF. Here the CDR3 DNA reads TGTGCCAGCAGTGAAGCGGGAGAGGATGAGCAGTTCTTC.

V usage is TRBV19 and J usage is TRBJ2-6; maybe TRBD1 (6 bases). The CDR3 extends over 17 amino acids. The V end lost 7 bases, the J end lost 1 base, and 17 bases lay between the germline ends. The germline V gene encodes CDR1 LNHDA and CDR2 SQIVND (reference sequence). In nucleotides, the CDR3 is TGTGCCAGTAACCCGGGACACTTCTTATCTGGGGCCAACGTCCTGACTTTC. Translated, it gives CASNPGHFLSGANVLTF.

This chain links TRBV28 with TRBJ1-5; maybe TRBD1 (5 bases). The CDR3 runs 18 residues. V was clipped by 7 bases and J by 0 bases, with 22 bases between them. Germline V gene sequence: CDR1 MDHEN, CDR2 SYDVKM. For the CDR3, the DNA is TGTGCCAGCACCCTTGGGGGGGGGAATGGCGGTAGCAATCAGCCCCAGCATTTT. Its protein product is CASTLGGGNGGSNQPQHF.

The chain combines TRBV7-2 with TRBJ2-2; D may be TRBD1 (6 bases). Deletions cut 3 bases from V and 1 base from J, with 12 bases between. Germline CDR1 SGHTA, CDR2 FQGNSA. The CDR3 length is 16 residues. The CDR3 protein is CASSFVGQMNTGELFF. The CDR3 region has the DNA TGTGCCAGCAGCTTCGTCGGACAGATGAACACCGGGGAGCTGTTTTTT.

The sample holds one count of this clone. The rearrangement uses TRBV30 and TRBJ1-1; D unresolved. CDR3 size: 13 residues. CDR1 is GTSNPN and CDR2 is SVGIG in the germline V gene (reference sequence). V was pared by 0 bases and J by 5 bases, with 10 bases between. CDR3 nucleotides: TGTGCCTGGAGTGTACGGGTCGGTACTGAAGCTTTCTTT. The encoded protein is CAWSVRVGTEAFF.

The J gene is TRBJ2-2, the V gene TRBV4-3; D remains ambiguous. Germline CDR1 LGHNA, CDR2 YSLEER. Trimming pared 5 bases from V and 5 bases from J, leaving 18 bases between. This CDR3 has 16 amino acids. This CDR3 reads CASSSPAAMGTGELFF. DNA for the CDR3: TGCGCCAGCAGCTCTCCGGCGGCTATGGGGACCGGGGAGCTGTTTTTT.

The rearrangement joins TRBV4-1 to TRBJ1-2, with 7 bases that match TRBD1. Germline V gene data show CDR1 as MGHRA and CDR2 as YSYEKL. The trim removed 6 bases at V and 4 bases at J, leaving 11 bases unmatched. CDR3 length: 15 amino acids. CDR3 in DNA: TGCGCCAGCAGTCCAACCACCGGGACAGCCTATGGCTACACCTTC. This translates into CASSPTTGTAYGYTF.

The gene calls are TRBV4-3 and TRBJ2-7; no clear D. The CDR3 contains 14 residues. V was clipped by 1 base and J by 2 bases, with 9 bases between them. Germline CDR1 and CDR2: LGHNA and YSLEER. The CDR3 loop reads CASSQGTQPYEQYF. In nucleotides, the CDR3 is TGCGCCAGCAGCCAAGGTACACAGCCCTACGAGCAGTACTTC.

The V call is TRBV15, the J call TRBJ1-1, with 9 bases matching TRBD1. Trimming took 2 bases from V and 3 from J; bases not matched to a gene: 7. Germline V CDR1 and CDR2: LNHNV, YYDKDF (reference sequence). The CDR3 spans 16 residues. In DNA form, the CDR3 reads TGTGCCACCAGCAGACCCCGGGACAGGGCAGACACTGAAGCTTTCTTT. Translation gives CATSRPRDRADTEAFF.

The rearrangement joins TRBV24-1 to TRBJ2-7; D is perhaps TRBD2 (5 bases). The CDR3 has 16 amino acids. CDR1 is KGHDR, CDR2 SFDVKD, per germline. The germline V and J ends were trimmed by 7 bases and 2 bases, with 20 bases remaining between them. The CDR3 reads CATRRFTGGLPYEQYF. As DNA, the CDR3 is TGTGCCACCAGGCGTTTCACTGGAGGCCTCCCCTACGAGCAGTACTTC.

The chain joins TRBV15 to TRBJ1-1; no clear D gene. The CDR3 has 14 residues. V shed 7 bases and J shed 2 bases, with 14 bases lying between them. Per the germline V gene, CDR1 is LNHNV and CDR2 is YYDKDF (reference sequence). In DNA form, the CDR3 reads TGTGCCACCAATCCCGGACTAGCCAACACTGAAGCTTTCTTT. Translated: CATNPGLANTEAFF. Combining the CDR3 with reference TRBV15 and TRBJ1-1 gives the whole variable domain DAMVIQNPRYQVTQFGKPVTLSCSQTLNHNVMYWYQQKSSQAPKLLFHYYDKDFNNEADTPDNFQSRRPNTSFCFLDIRSPGLGDTAMYLCATNPGLANTEAFFGQGTRLTVV.

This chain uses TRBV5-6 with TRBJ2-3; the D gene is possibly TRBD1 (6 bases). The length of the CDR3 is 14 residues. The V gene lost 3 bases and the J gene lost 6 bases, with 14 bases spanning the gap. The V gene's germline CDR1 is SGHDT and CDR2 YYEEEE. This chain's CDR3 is CASSWSDSGDTQYF. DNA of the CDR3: TGTGCCAGCAGCTGGTCGGACAGTGGGGATACGCAGTATTTT.

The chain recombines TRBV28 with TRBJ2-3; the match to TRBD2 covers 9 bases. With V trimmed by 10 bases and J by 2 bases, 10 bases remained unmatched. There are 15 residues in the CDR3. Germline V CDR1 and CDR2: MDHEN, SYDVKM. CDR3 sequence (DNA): TGTGCCACCCGGGGTGCTAGCGGGAACACAGATACGCAGTATTTT. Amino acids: CATRGASGNTDTQYF.

CDR3 in DNA: TGTGCCAGCAGTGAATCGCTAGCGGGAGCCTACAATGAGCAGTTCTTC. Translating it yields CASSESLAGAYNEQFF. The genes are TRBV6-1 and TRBJ2-1; 10 bases align to TRBD2. Germline lookup yields CDR1 MNHNS and CDR2 SASEGT. The trim removed 2 bases at V and 2 bases at J, leaving 3 bases unmatched. The CDR3 contains 16 residues.

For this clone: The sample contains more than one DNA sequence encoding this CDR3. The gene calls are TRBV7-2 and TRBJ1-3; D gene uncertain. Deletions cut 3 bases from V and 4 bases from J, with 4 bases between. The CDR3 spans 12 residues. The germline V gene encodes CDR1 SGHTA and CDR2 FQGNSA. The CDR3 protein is CASSFPGNTIYF. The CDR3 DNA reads TGTGCCAGCAGCTTTCCGGGAAACACCATATATTTT. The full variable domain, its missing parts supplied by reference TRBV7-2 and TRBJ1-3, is GAGVSQSPSNKVTEKGKDVELRCDPISGHTALYWYRQSLGQGLEFLIYFQGNSAPDKSGLPSDRFSAERTGGSVSTLTIQRTQQEDSAVYLCASSFPGNTIYFGEGSWLTVV.

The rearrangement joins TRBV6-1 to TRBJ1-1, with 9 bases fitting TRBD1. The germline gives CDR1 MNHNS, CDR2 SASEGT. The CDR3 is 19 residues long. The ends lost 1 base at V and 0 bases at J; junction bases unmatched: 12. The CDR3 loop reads CASSEGTGAIVLMNTEAFF. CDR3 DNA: TGTGCCAGCAGTGAAGGGACAGGGGCGATCGTCCTTATGAACACTGAAGCTTTCTTT.

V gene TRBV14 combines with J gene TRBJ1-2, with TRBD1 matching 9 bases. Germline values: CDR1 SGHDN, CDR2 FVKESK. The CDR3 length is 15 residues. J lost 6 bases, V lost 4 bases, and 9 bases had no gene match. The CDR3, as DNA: TGTGCCAGCAGCCCCCGAGGGACAGGGTATCATGGCTACACCTTC. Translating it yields CASSPRGTGYHGYTF.

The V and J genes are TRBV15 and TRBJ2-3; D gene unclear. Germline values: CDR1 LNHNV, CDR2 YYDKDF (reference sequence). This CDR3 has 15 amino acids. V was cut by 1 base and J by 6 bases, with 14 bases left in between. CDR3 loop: CATSRASVAGDTQYF. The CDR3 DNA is TGTGCCACCAGCAGAGCGTCGGTAGCAGGCGATACGCAGTATTTT.

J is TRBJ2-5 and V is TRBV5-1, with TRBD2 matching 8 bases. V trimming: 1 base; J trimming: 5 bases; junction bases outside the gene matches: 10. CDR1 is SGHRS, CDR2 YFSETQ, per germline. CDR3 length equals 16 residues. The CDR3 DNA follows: TGCGCCAGCAGCTTGCCGACTCCGGGACTAGGGGAGACCCAGTACTTC. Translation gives CASSLPTPGLGETQYF.

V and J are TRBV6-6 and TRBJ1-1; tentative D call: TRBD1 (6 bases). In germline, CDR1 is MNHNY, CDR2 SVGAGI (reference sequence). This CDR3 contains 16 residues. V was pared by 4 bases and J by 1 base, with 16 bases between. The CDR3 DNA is TGTGCCAGCAGTTCTACGACTACAGGGACGAACACTGAAGCTTTCTTT. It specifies CASSSTTTGTNTEAFF.

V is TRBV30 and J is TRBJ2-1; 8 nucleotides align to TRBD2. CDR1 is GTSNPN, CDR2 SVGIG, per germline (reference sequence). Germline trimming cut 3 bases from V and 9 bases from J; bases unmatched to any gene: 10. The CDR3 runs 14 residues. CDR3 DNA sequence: TGTGCCTGGAGAGGGCGGGGGGCGGTCGGTGAGCAGTTCTTC. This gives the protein CAWRGRGAVGEQFF.

CDR3 nucleotides: TGTGCCAGCAGGCAGGGACAGCCAAACCGGGAGACCCAGTACTTC. The encoded protein is CASRQGQPNRETQYF. The J gene is TRBJ2-5, the V gene TRBV3-1 (or the pseudogene TRBV3-2); 7 bases are a match to TRBD1. V was clipped by 6 bases and J by 5 bases; unmatched bases: 12. This CDR3 spans 15 amino acids. Germline loops: CDR1 LGHDT, CDR2 YNNKEL (reference sequence).